Each of the 18 T cell receptor beta chains below was sequenced from the same sample in a study of shared clonotypes between healthy human individuals. The method was immunoSEQ multiplex PCR; TCRdb's version includes in-frame clones alone and lacks a portion of them. The data show 2,100,000 or so clones, almost 96% seen once. Sequenced material: naive CD4+ T cells sorted from blood. Subset indicated: CD45RA+ positively selected. The origin of the receptors is a man aged 18-30 years in good health.

The V and J genes are TRBV5-4 and TRBJ1-4, with unresolved D. Trimming removed 2 bases from V and 8 bases from J, with 19 bases in between. The CDR3 loop spans 16 amino acids. Germline V lookup: CDR1 SGHNT, CDR2 YYREEE (reference sequence). In DNA, the CDR3 is TGTGCCAGCAGCTTATCTCATCAGGCGGGTAACGAAAAACTGTTTTTT. Amino acid sequence: CASSLSHQAGNEKLFF.

CDR3 coding DNA: TGTGCCTGGAGACCTCTTGAGAACACCATATATTTT. It encodes CAWRPLENTIYF. The rearrangement joins TRBV30 to TRBJ1-3; D is unresolved. Deletions cut 3 bases from V and 7 bases from J, with 10 bases between. The CDR3 contains 12 residues. Germline-derived CDR1 and CDR2 are GTSNPN and SVGIG (reference sequence).

The chain is built from TRBV6-5 and TRBJ2-2; weak D call: TRBD2 (6 bases). V was shortened by 0 bases and J by 4 bases, with 9 bases between the two germline ends. Per the germline V gene, CDR1 is MNHEY and CDR2 is SVGAGI. The CDR3 runs 15 residues. Here the CDR3 DNA reads TGTGCCAGCAGTTACTCTATCGGGAGCACCGGGGAGCTGTTTTTT. Protein product: CASSYSIGSTGELFF.

V is TRBV27 and J is TRBJ2-2; D unclear. Trimming shortened V by 1 base and J by 3 bases, and 6 bases separated the two germline ends. CDR1 MNHEY and CDR2 SMNVEV come from the germline V gene (reference sequence). The length of the CDR3 is 14 residues. The CDR3 protein is CASSLYGYTGELFF. The CDR3 DNA sequence: TGTGCCAGCAGTTTATACGGATACACCGGGGAGCTGTTTTTT.

The rearrangement links TRBV2 to TRBJ2-7; D unresolved. The CDR3 spans 10 residues. Germline V gene sequence: CDR1 SNHLY, CDR2 FYNNEI. The V end lost 7 bases, the J end lost 3 bases, and 4 bases lay between the germline ends. CDR3 bases: TGTGCCAGCACCATCTACGAGCAGTACTTC. It codes for CASTIYEQYF.

V gene TRBV4-1 combines with J gene TRBJ1-2, with TRBD1 matching over 7 bases. The CDR3 sequence is 16 residues long. With 4 bases clipped from V and 2 bases from J, the junction kept 10 bases outside the gene matches. Germline values: CDR1 MGHRA, CDR2 YSYEKL. In DNA, the CDR3 is TGCGCCAGCAGCCTATCCCCCGGGACAGTCAACTATGGCTACACCTTC. Amino acid sequence: CASSLSPGTVNYGYTF.

V and J are TRBV9 and TRBJ2-1, with D perhaps matching TRBD1 (5 bases). CDR3 length: 13 amino acids. Germline lookup yields CDR1 SGDLS and CDR2 YYNGEE. V was trimmed by 6 bases and J by 4 bases, leaving 11 bases between them. Written as DNA, the CDR3 is TGTGCCAGCACCCAGGGCGGTTACAATGAGCAGTTCTTC. Encoded protein: CASTQGGYNEQFF.

J is TRBJ1-6 and V is TRBV6-1; TRBD1 might be the D (5 bases). CDR3 length equals 15 residues. Trimming took off 7 bases at V and 10 bases at J, with 20 bases between the two ends. Germline CDR1 and CDR2: MNHNS and SASEGT. The CDR3 DNA is TGTGCCAGCATGCTACGTGGGGACTCTAGCTCACCCCTCCACTTT. Protein: CASMLRGDSSSPLHF.

This chain links TRBV4-2 with TRBJ2-3, with D tentatively TRBD1 (5 bases). CDR1 and CDR2 from the germline V gene are LGHNA and YNFKEQ. Trimming left V 3 bases short and J 3 bases short, with 10 bases between. The CDR3 runs 14 residues. CDR3 nucleotide sequence: TGTGCCAGCAGCCAGAGCAGGGATACAGATACGCAGTATTTT. It codes for CASSQSRDTDTQYF.

The chain recombines TRBV5-4 with TRBJ2-5; D may be TRBD1 or TRBD2 (5 bases each). V lost 1 base and J lost 5, with 12 bases in between. The CDR3 is 14 amino acids. CDR1 and CDR2 (germline): SGHNT, YYREEE (reference sequence). In DNA form, the CDR3 reads TGTGCCAGCAGCTTGCTCGGGGCAAGGGAGACCCAGTACTTC. Its protein product is CASSLLGARETQYF. The variable domain in full, completed from reference TRBV5-4 and TRBJ2-5, reads ETGVTQSPTHLIKTRGQQVTLRCSSQSGHNTVSWYQQALGQGPQFIFQYYREEENGRGNFPPRFSGLQFPNYSSELNVNALELDDSALYLCASSLLGARETQYFGPGTRLLVL.

The chain links TRBV6-5 to TRBJ2-7, with D possibly being TRBD2 (5 bases). The CDR3 totals 15 residues. CDR1 and CDR2 (germline): MNHEY, SVGAGI. Trimming cost V 2 bases and J 6 bases, with 17 bases left between them. The CDR3 nucleotides read TGTGCCAGCAGTTACCCTGGACCGGGCGGGCGCGAGCAGTACTTC. This codes for CASSYPGPGGREQYF.

The chain joins TRBV10-3 to TRBJ2-3; D perhaps matches TRBD1 (5 bases). The CDR3 covers 13 residues. Germline CDR1 reads ENHRY; CDR2 reads SYGVKD. The ends were cut back, 6 bases at V and 1 base at J, with 8 bases in the middle. The CDR3 DNA reads as TGTGCCATCAGAGGGGAAGGCACAGATACGCAGTATTTT. The encoded protein is CAIRGEGTDTQYF.

This clone came up a few times. This sample also contains other DNA sequences that code for the same CDR3. The chain uses TRBV5-1 and TRBJ2-5, with D perhaps matching TRBD1 (5 bases). Trimming removed 0 bases at V and 3 bases at J, with 6 bases between. CDR1 and CDR2 (germline): SGHRS, YFSETQ. The CDR3 covers 13 residues. The CDR3 DNA is TGCGCCAGCAGCTTGGTAGGGGAAGAGACCCAGTACTTC. Translating gives CASSLVGEETQYF.

This chain joins TRBV4-1 and TRBJ2-3; TRBD2 agrees at 9 bases. The germline CDR1 and CDR2 sequences are MGHRA and YSYEKL. This CDR3 comprises 16 residues. The trim removed 1 base at V and 7 bases at J, leaving 9 bases unmatched. The CDR3 is CASSQATSGGTHTQYF. For the CDR3, the DNA is TGCGCCAGCAGCCAAGCAACCAGCGGGGGGACCCATACGCAGTATTTT.

V gene TRBV5-1 combines with J gene TRBJ2-3, with TRBD2 identical over 8 bases. The V and J ends lost 1 base and 2 bases, in that order; junction bases with no gene match: 6. The CDR3 runs 16 residues. CDR1 is SGHRS, CDR2 YFSETQ, per germline. DNA for the CDR3: TGCGCCAGCAGCTTGACACTAGCGGATCTCACAGATACGCAGTATTTT. Protein: CASSLTLADLTDTQYF.

This sequence joins TRBV5-1 and TRBJ2-3; weak D call: TRBD1 (8 bases). Germline values: CDR1 SGHRS, CDR2 YFSETQ. Trimming stripped 0 bases from V and 1 base from J, with 12 bases between. The CDR3 spans 16 residues. CDR3 residues: CASSLEAGQGTDTQYF. CDR3 coding DNA: TGCGCCAGCAGCTTGGAAGCGGGACAGGGCACAGATACGCAGTATTTT.

The chain joins TRBV28 to TRBJ1-6; the D is unclear. The CDR3 contains 14 residues. V dropped 3 bases and J dropped 7 bases, with 10 bases sitting between them. Germline V gives CDR1 MDHEN, CDR2 SYDVKM. The DNA for the CDR3 is TGTGCCAGCAGTTTCAGCACCTCCAATTCACCCCTCCACTTT. Translated, it gives CASSFSTSNSPLHF.

V gene TRBV6-5 combines with J gene TRBJ2-1, with TRBD2 identical over 13 bases. The J segment lost 14 bases and the V segment lost 5 bases, leaving 6 bases of the junction unmatched. Germline V gene data show CDR1 as MNHEY and CDR2 as SVGAGI. The CDR3 runs to 13 residues. The CDR3 loop reads CASSRTSGSGEFF. Written as DNA, the CDR3 is TGTGCCAGCAGTCGGACTAGCGGGAGCGGGGAGTTCTTC.